This entry features one TCR beta chain sequence. What it binds is not known. The sample belongs to a study of T cell responses to AZD1222 COVID-19 vaccine. Study outcomes and limitations: Repertoires in all cases were sampled only once the peak T cell response had passed. As reported, nearly half of all spike-specific TCRs target variant regions that are unmutated. Donors were chiefly white British, with a greater number of females, and clonal diversity was perhaps underestimated.

The protocol was immunoSEQ multiplex PCR, while the TCRdb copy is restricted to in-frame clones and leaves out a portion. In the table there are around 140,000 clones, 80% to 90% of which are singletons. The source is an adult in good health. Specimen: peripheral blood, collected on day 0 of AZD1222 vaccination.

In DNA form, the CDR3 reads TGTGCCAGCAGCCGACAGGGGGCTGAAAACACCATATATTTT. It codes for CASSRQGAENTIYF. The V gene is TRBV7-9, the J gene TRBJ1-3; TRBD1 matches at 10 bases. The V segment lost 5 bases and the J segment 6 bases; nucleotides outside the gene matches: 4. CDR1 and CDR2 (germline): SEHNR, FQNEAQ (reference sequence). The CDR3 consists of 14 residues.